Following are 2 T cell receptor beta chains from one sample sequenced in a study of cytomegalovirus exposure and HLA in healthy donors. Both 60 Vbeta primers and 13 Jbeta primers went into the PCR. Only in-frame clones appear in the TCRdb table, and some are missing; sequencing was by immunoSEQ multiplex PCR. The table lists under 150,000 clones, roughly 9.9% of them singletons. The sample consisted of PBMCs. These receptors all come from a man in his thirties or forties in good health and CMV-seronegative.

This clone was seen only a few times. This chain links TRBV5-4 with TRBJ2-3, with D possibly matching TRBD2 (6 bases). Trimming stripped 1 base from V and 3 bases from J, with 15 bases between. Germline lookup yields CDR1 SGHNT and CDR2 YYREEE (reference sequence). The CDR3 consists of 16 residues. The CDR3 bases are TGTGCCAGCAGCTTGCCCGGTGGTAGCGGTACAGATACGCAGTATTTT. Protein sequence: CASSLPGGSGTDTQYF.

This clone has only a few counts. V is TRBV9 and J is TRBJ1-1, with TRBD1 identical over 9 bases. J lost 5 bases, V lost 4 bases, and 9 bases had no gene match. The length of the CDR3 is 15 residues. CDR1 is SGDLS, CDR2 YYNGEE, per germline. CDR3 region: CASSPRDRAWTEAFF. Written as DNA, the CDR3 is TGTGCCAGCAGCCCCAGGGACAGGGCGTGGACTGAAGCTTTCTTT.